The sequence of this T cell receptor (beta chain) was determined in a study of cytomegalovirus exposure and HLA in healthy donors (dated by TCRdb to 2017 to 2019). Study-level background: In an earlier analysis of 587 of the donors, 250 to 350 Gb of sequence data and approximately 120 million unique TCR beta sequences from some 170 million T cells were reported. To decide whether each TCR beta V gene segment behaved as functional or pseudogenic, an earlier analysis of fewer than 750 of the donors relied on high-throughput TCR beta sequencing. Genome-wide SNP genotypes for about 65% of the 666 donors were used in a later genetic analysis, which treated that subset as a discovery cohort. Donor age, sex, ethnicity and CMV serostatus were compiled alongside the repertoire data. Across 300 to 500 genotyped donors of the cohort, an average of roughly 250,000 unique TCR beta nucleotide sequences per donor were sequenced, and 15% to 20% of those sequences were non-productive. Typing coverage differed by locus: A, B, C, DRB1 and DQB1 were typed in about 620-640 donors, DQA1 in about 500, DPA1 in approximately 600, and DPB1 in 472. High-throughput TCR immunosequencing, statistical association of individual TCRs with disease status, and machine learning were combined to predict cytomegalovirus infection status. The aim of the study was to test whether cataloging public T cell receptors could identify signatures of past pathogen exposure. The study used immunosequencing to profile the T cell repertoires of several hundred subjects and linked those repertoires to cytomegalovirus serostatus. Of the 350 to 450 genotyped donors, less than 85% were placed in the genetic ancestry cluster associated with self-reported Caucasian donors. Four or five DR-DQ haplotypes were handled as single units for association and clustering, since linkage in the cohort was strong. HLA typing covered class I and class II loci at four-digit resolution. A later analysis re-examined previously published TCR beta repertoires from just over 650 donors and added high-resolution HLA genotyping to investigate patterns of TCR occurrence. The later analysis used no new phenotypic data to find candidate immune exposures, relying instead on TCR beta sequences and their occurrence across donors. An early release covering about 600 HLA-typed donors comprised roughly 300 gigabases of sequencing data and about 90 million unique TCR sequences. In addition to the first cohort of approximately 670 subjects, a separate validation cohort of over 90 different subjects was used. Every repertoire in the discovery cohort had been generated on one and the same sequencing platform.

The V and J ends are trimmed by 10 bases and 8 bases, leaving 12 bases between them. From the germline V gene (reference sequence), CDR1 is LNHDA and CDR2 is SQIVND. The CDR3 goes from the cysteine to the phenylalanine over 10 residues. The kept DNA is CDR3 alone, 30 bases in frame from the first base. What the authors observed across the whole study: Most CMV-associated TCR beta chains appeared to be HLA-restricted in a later analysis, and the HLA associations seemed to be driven largely by CMV exposure. Immune exposure information for the cohort was limited to CMV serostatus. Three of the identified cytomegalovirus-associated TCR beta chains were confirmed in vitro to be specific for cytomegalovirus antigens. Because counts were too low, seventeen rarely observed V segments, including chromosome 9 orphons, were excluded from the earlier analysis of 587 of the donors. In the study, 164 TCR beta chains were listed as associated with cytomegalovirus. In both the original and validation cohorts, the classifier was reported to diagnose cytomegalovirus status with high specificity and sensitivity. Sequencing depth was assumed to be roughly uniform across donors in the presence/absence analyses, though that assumption may not hold. At a false discovery rate of 0.05, a later analysis linked under 20,000 TCR beta sequences to specific HLA alleles. The sequencing pipeline was judged likely to have produced a cluster of highly shared sequence variants as a technical artifact. According to a later genetic analysis, donors in an Asian-associated ancestry cluster had fewer N-insertions in productive TCRs than the approximately 630-donor mean. A further reported finding was that TCR beta sequences accurately predicted the HLA-A and HLA-B alleles for most subjects in the first cohort. When HLA alleles, especially DR and DQ, strongly co-occurred, attributing TCR associations to individual alleles was difficult. According to the authors, the approach could potentially be generalized to other disease states and immunological phenotypes. Compared with equally common non-associated chains, HLA-associated TCR beta chains in a later analysis were more clonally expanded and had lower generation probabilities. According to a later analysis, TCR association rates differed among HLA loci, with DRB1 alleles showing the most associated TCRs and HLA-C alleles showing the fewest. A later analysis reported that several top co-occurrence clusters appeared linked to parvovirus B19, influenza, CMV and Epstein-Barr virus. Most TCR sequences were observed very rarely across donors, whereas some public TCRs were present in many individuals. HLA typing was unavailable for some donors at each locus, so association tests used only the typed subset. An earlier analysis of some 590 of the donors showed that most TCR beta V segments appeared in productive rearrangements either about 87% or about 30% of the time, which broadly matched IMGT annotations. V-gene and J-gene trimming of TCR beta chains was associated with a missense DCLRE1C variant in a later genetic analysis, and the association was replicated in an independent cohort. In this cohort, only TCR beta chains were sequenced, and detectable features were limited by the absence of alpha or paired-chain data. The 87-base-pair reads could not distinguish some IMGT-functional V segments, including TRBV6-2 and TRBV6-3, so those segments were excluded. Linkage disequilibrium might explain the correlated functional status among segregating V segments, but an unknown experimental factor could not be ruled out.

The cohort was made up of 666 healthy bone marrow donors. At the time of sampling, every cohort member was nominally healthy, though immune exposures that went unrecorded were likely present. The donor was CMV seropositive and belonged to the group of more than 250 seropositive cohort members. A peripheral blood sample was provided by each donor, and peripheral blood mononuclear cells were used for TCR beta sequencing. The Qiagen DNeasy Blood Extraction Kit was used to extract genomic DNA from the blood cell samples. Concerning this clone itself: The antigen this receptor binds is unknown. It has no much larger one-base neighbor in the sample; base qualities were not kept.

Library generation was performed with the immunoSEQ multiplex PCR assay. The multiplex PCR relied on a mix of 60 forward primers for TCR Vbeta segments and 13 reverse primers for TCR Jbeta segments. The CDR3 region of rearranged TCR beta genes was amplified from genomic DNA by a multiplex PCR assay. On the Illumina HiSeq System, the amplified TCR beta libraries were sequenced as 87-base-pair reads. Concerning the study's data processing: A later analysis counted approximately 74 million unique TCR beta chains across the 500 to 850 repertoires, and around 12 million of these chains were shared by at least two donors. Raw reads were error-corrected and collapsed into unique sequences by a nearest-neighbor algorithm in which closely related sequences were merged to remove PCR and sequencing errors. Alignment of CDR3 sequences to IMGT reference sequences was used to assign V, D and J gene segments. For a sequence to be retained, a match of at least six nucleotides to both a V gene segment and a J gene segment was required. A rearrangement was called productive if the CDR3 had no stop codons and remained in frame with V and J, and every other rearrangement was called non-productive. CDR3 was defined according to IMGT convention as the region running from the second conserved V-encoded cysteine to the conserved J-encoded phenylalanine. Sequences without an unambiguous match to a single V gene segment were excluded from the earlier analysis of several hundred of the donors. An earlier analysis of about 600 of the donors called V segments functional above 56.7% productive rearrangements and segregating when the between-donor standard deviation exceeded 5%. A statistical classification framework was developed to diagnose cytomegalovirus status using the catalog of TCR beta chain sequences. In a later analysis, TCR nucleotide sequences were compared against IMGT/GENE-DB human TR gene sequences so that V and J genes could be assigned. The TCRdist pipeline was used in a later analysis to assign CDR3 sequences and most-parsimonious VDJ recombination scenarios. In a later analysis, each TCR beta chain was defined by its CDR3 amino acid sequence together with its V-gene family, and reads lacking a unique V-gene family were excluded. As a way to deal with suspected cross-contamination and a sequencing artifact, a later analysis dropped roughly 620 nucleotide sequences that were highly shared and had low generation probability. In a later analysis, a clonal expansion index was calculated for each public chain from normalized within-repertoire ranks of inferred template counts. Generation probabilities in a later analysis came from a VDJ recombination model fitted to out-of-frame rearrangements, and those results were checked against IGoR. Hypergeometric tests were used in a later analysis to score TCR-TCR, TCR-HLA and TCR-CMV co-occurrence, with a repertoire-size bias correction applied to the TCR pairs. To estimate false discovery rates, a later analysis permuted the HLA or CMV assignments 20 times. In a later analysis, co-occurring TCRs were grouped using DBSCAN, and TCRdist sequence similarity was added for clustering within HLA-allele-positive subsets. Repertoires with fewer than 30,000 or more than 120,000 public chains were left out of co-occurrence clustering, as were about 5 repertoires with anomalous nucleotide sharing. This immuneACCESS table, as held by TCRdb, lists in-frame sequences with V and J called but not all clones. Of the missing ones, under half trace to an unresolved V gene in checked studies; the others have no known cause. That table gives V, J and clone size, and the DNA gave D and trimming. Here the sample has over 150,000 clones; approximately 85% occur a single time. The leading ten clones occupy approximately 1.5% of the sample.

Source material: PBMCs. The V gene is TRBV19 and the J gene is TRBJ2-7; the D gene is possibly TRBD1, with 6 bases matching. The receptor's source is a girl between 10 and 17 years old in good health and CMV-seropositive. The DNA sequence is given as TGTGCCACTTATCAGGGGAAGCAGTACTTC. Its amino acids are CATYQGKQYF.